This T cell receptor beta chain was sequenced during a study of molecular identifiers for immune sequencing clone quantification. Germline CDR1 SGDLS, CDR2 YYNGEE. This CDR3 is 14 amino acids long. V lost 0 bases and J 5 bases, leaving 11 bases between the germline ends. TCRdb used MiXCR to reprocess the PCR reads, holding one entry per CDR3 protein. This repertoire shows 460,000 or so distinct CDR3 sequences, 25% found once; its top ten account for 0.7% to 0.9%. The J gene is TRBJ2-5, the V gene TRBV9, with D possibly being TRBD1 (5 bases). This TCR was sampled from a human donor in good health. Some libraries in this study had Jurkat cell RNA spiked in. Source material: naive CD8+ T cells from blood, with Jurkat cell RNA spiked in. Subset reported: FACS-sorted CD8+CD4-CCR7+CD45RA+ naive T cells. CDR3 sequence reads: CASSVGGWGETQYF. CDR3 nucleotides: TGTGCCAGCAGCGTAGGTGGTTGGGGCGAGACCCAGTACTTC.